This T cell receptor beta chain was sequenced during a study of cytomegalovirus exposure and HLA in healthy donors. Whole-study findings and limits: According to reports, the classifier identified cytomegalovirus status with high specificity and sensitivity. An analysis that came later showed most CMV-associated TCR beta chains appearing HLA-restricted. Common viral pathogens were later found to be apparently linked to several of the most significant clusters. It was likely that a cluster of highly shared sequence variants was a sequencing artifact.

A remark on this clone: Its antigen is currently unknown.

The study ran its PCR with 60 Vbeta and 13 Jbeta primers. Clones were sequenced by immunoSEQ multiplex PCR, and TCRdb holds only the in-frame ones, with some missing. The sample lists about 150,000 clones; approximately 63% were seen once. Specimen: PBMCs. This TCR was recovered from a woman aged 60-75 years in good health and CMV-seropositive.

The CDR3 sequence is CASSLATVNEQFF. In nucleotides, the CDR3 is TGCGCCAGCAGCCTGGCCACAGTCAATGAGCAGTTCTTC. The chain carries TRBV5-1 and TRBJ2-1; D is ambiguous. The CDR3 spans 13 residues. V was shortened by 4 bases and J by 6 bases, with 11 bases between the two germline ends. Germline CDR1 and CDR2: SGHRS and YFSETQ.